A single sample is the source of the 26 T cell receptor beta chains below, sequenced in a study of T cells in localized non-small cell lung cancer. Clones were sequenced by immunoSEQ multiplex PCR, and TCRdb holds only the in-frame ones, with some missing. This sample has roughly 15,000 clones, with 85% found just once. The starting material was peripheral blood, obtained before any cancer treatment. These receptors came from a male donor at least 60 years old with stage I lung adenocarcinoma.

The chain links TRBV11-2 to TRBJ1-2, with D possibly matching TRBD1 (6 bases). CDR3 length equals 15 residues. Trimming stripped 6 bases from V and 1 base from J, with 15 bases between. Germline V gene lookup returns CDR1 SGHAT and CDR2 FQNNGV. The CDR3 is CASRRISRGNYGYTF. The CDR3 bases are TGTGCCAGCAGACGCATCTCCAGGGGTAACTATGGCTACACCTTC.

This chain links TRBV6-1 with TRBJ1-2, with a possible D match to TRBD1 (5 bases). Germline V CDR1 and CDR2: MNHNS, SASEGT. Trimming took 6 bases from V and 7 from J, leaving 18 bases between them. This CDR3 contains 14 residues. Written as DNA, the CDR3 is TGTGCCAGCAGCGCAGCGGGGACCGCCTCTGGCTACACCTTC. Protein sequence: CASSAAGTASGYTF.

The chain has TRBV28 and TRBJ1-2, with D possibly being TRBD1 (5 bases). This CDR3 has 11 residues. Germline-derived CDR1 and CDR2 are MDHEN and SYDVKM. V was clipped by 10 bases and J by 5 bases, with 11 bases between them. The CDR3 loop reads CATTTEYGYTF. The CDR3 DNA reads TGTGCCACCACGACAGAATATGGCTACACCTTC.

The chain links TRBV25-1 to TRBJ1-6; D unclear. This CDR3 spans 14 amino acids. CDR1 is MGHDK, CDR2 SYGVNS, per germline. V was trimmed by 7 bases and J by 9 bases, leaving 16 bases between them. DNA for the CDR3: TGTGCCAGCACCGAACCACGGGCTGGTTCACCCCTCCACTTT. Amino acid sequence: CASTEPRAGSPLHF.

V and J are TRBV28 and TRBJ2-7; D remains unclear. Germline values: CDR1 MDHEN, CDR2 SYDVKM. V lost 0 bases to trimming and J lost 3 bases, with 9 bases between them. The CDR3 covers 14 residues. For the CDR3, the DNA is TGTGCCAGCAGTTTATGGGACCGCGTCTACGAGCAGTACTTC. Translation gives CASSLWDRVYEQYF.

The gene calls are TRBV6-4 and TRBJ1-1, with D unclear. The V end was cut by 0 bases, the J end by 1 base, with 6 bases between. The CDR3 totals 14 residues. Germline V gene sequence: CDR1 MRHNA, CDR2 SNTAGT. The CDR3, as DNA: TGTGCCAGCAGTGACTCCTCCAGGAACACTGAAGCTTTCTTT. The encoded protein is CASSDSSRNTEAFF.

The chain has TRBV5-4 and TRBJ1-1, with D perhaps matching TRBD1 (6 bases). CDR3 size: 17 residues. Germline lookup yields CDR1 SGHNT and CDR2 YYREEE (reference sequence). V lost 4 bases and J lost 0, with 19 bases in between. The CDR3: CASSRGRGVQVNTEAFF. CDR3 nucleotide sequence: TGTGCCAGCAGCCGCGGGAGGGGGGTCCAAGTGAACACTGAAGCTTTCTTT.

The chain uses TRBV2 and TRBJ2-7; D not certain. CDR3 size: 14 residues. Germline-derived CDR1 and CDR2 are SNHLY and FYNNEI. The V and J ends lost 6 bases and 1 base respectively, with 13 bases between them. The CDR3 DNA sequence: TGTGCCAGCAGCGACCTTGGGGAATCCTACGAGCAGTACTTC. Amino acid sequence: CASSDLGESYEQYF.

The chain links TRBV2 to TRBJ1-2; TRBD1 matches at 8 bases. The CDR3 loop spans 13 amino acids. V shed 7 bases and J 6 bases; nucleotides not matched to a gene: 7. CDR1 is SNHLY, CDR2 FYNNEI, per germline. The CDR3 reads CASIGRDRNGYTF. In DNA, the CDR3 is TGTGCCAGCATTGGCCGGGACAGGAATGGCTACACCTTC.

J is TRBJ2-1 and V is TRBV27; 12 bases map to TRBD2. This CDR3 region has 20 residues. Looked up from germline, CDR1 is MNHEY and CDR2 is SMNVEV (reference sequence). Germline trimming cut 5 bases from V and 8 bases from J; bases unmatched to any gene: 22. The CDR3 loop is CASSPRTGRLAGGVGDEQFF. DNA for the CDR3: TGTGCCAGCAGTCCCCGGACAGGGAGGCTAGCGGGAGGGGTTGGGGATGAGCAGTTCTTC.

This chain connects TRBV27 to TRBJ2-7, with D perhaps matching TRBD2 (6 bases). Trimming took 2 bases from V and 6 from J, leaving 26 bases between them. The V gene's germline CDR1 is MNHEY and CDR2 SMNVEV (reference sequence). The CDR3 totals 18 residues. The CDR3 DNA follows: TGTGCCAGCAGTTTACTGCTACCTGGGACTCTGACTCTCTCCGAGCAGTACTTC. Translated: CASSLLLPGTLTLSEQYF.

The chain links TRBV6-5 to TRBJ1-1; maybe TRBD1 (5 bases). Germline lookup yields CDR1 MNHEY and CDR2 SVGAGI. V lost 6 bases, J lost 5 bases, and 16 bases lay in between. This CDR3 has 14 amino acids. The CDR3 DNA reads TGTGCCAGCAGGAGACAAGGTGGGGCTACTGAAGCTTTCTTT. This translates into CASRRQGGATEAFF.

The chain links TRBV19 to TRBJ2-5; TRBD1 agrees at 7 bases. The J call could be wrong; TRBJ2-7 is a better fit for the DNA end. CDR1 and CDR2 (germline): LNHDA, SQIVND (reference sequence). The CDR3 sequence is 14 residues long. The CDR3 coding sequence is TGTGCCAGTAGTATCGACAGGGCCGCCTACGAGCAGTACTTC. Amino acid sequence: CASSIDRAAYEQYF.

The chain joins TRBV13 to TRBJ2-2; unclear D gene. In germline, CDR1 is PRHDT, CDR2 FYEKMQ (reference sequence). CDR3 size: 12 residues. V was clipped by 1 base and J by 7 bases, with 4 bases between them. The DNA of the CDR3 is TGTGCCAGCAGCTTAGAGGTCGGGGAGCTGTTTTTT. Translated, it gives CASSLEVGELFF.

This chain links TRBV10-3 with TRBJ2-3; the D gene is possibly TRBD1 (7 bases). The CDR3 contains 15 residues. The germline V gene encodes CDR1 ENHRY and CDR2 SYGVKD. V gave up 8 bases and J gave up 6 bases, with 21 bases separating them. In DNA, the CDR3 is TGTGCCATCTCCGGGGACAGCCAGGGAGGCGATACGCAGTATTTT. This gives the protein CAISGDSQGGDTQYF.

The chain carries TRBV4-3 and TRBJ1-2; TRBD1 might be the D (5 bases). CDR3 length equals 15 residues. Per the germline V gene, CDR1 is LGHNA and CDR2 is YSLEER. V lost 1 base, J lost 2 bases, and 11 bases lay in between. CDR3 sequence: CASSQGGPENYGYTF. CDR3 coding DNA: TGCGCCAGCAGCCAAGGGGGACCGGAGAACTATGGCTACACCTTC.

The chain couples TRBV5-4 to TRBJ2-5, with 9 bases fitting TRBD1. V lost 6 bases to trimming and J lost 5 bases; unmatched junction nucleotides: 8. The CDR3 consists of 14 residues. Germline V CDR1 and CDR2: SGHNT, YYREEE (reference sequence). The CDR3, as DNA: TGTGCCAGCACCCGGACAGGGGCGGGGGAGACCCAGTACTTC. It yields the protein CASTRTGAGETQYF.

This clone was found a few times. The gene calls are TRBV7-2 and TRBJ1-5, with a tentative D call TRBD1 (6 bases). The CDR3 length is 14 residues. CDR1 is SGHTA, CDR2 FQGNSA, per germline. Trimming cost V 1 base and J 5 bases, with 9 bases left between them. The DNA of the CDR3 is TGTGCCAGCAGCTTAGACAGGGAGGATCAGCCCCAGCATTTT. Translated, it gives CASSLDREDQPQHF.

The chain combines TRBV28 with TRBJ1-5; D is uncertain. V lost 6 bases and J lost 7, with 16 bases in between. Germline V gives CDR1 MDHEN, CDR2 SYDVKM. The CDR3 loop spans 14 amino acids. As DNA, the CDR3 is TGTGCCAGCAGGGCAGAAAGGGCCGACCAGCCCCAGCATTTT. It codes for CASRAERADQPQHF. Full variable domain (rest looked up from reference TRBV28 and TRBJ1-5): DVKVTQSSRYLVKRTGEKVFLECVQDMDHENMFWYRQDPGLGLRLIYFSYDVKMKEKGDIPEGYSVSREKKERFSLILESASTNQTSMYLCASRAERADQPQHFGDGTRLSIL.

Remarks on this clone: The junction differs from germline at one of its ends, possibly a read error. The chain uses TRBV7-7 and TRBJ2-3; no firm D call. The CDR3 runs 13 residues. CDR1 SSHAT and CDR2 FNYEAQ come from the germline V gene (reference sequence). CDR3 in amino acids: CASSLGSGDTQYF. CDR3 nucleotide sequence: TGTGCTAGCAGCTTAGGGTCCGGGGATACGCAGTATTTT.

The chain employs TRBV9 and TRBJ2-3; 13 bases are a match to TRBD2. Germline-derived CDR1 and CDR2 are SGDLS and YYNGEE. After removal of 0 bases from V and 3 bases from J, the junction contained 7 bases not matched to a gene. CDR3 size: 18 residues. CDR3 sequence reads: CASSVEGLAGDSTDTQYF. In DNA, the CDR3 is TGTGCCAGCAGCGTAGAAGGACTAGCGGGGGACAGTACAGATACGCAGTATTTT.

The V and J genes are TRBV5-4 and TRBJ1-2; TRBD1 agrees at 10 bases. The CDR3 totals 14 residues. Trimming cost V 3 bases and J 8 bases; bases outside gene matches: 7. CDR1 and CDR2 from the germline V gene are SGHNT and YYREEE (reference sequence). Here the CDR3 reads CASSSDRGQNGYTF. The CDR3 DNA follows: TGTGCCAGCAGCTCTGACAGGGGGCAAAACGGCTACACCTTC.

The CDR3 protein is CASSSTGTDTGELFF. In nucleotides, the CDR3 is TGTGCCAGCAGCTCAACCGGGACTGACACCGGGGAGCTGTTTTTT. V is TRBV7-3 and J is TRBJ2-2; possible D gene TRBD2, 6 bases. The CDR3 is 15 residues long. V lost 4 bases and J 3 bases, leaving 12 bases between the germline ends. Germline lookup yields CDR1 SGHTA and CDR2 FQGTGA.

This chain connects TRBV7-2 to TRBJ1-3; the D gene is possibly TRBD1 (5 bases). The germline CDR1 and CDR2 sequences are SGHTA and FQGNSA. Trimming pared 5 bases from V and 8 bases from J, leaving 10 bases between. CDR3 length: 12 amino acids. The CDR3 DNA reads TGTGCCAGCAGCGCGCAGGGTCACACCATATATTTT. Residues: CASSAQGHTIYF.

CDR3 protein: CASSFSGSLTGELFF. CDR3 bases: TGCGCCAGCAGCTTTAGCGGGAGTTTGACCGGGGAGCTGTTTTTT. The rearrangement uses TRBV5-1 and TRBJ2-2, with 9 bases that match TRBD2. Germline loops: CDR1 SGHRS, CDR2 YFSETQ. V shed 2 bases and J 5 bases; nucleotides not matched to a gene: 4. The CDR3 has 15 amino acids.

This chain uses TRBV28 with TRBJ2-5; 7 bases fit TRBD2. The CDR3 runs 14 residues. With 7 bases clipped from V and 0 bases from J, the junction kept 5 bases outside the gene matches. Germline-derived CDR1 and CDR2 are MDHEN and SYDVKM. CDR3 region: CASIERGNQETQYF. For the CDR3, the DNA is TGTGCCAGCATTGAGCGGGGCAACCAAGAGACCCAGTACTTC.